The 6 T cell receptor beta chains presented below share a single source sample, sequenced in a study of blood T cell repertoires in COVID-19. Method: immunoSEQ multiplex PCR; TCRdb's copy keeps in-frame clones and lacks some. The data show roughly 300,000 clones, 75% to 85% seen once. Sample: peripheral blood. The receptors were gathered from a human donor in a cohort sampled during active COVID-19.

The chain joins TRBV5-4 to TRBJ1-1; 8 bases are a match to TRBD1. Losses at the gene ends were 4 bases for V and 3 bases for J; bases not matched to a gene: 8. The CDR3 has 15 residues. Germline lookup yields CDR1 SGHNT and CDR2 YYREEE (reference sequence). The CDR3 loop reads CASSSRGLRDTEAFF. The CDR3 DNA sequence: TGTGCCAGCAGCAGCAGGGGGCTAAGGGACACTGAAGCTTTCTTT. The variable domain in full, with the rest retrieved from reference TRBV5-4 and TRBJ1-1, is ETGVTQSPTHLIKTRGQQVTLRCSSQSGHNTVSWYQQALGQGPQFIFQYYREEENGRGNFPPRFSGLQFPNYSSELNVNALELDDSALYLCASSSRGLRDTEAFFGQGTRLTVV.

This chain links TRBV5-1 with TRBJ1-2; D ambiguous. CDR1 is SGHRS and CDR2 is YFSETQ in the germline V gene. V was pared by 8 bases and J by 7 bases, with 12 bases between. This CDR3 spans 11 amino acids. CDR3 bases: TGCGCCAGTCGACGGGATTCTGGCTACACCTTC. This sequence encodes CASRRDSGYTF. The variable domain in full, completed from reference TRBV5-1 and TRBJ1-2, reads KAGVTQTPRYLIKTRGQQVTLSCSPISGHRSVSWYQQTPGQGLQFLFEYFSETQRNKGNFPGRFSGRQFSNSRSEMNVSTLELGDSALYLCASRRDSGYTFGSGTRLTVV.

V and J are TRBV12-5 and TRBJ2-3; maybe TRBD2 (6 bases). CDR3 length: 14 amino acids. CDR1 and CDR2 (germline): LGHNT, FRNRAP. The ends were cut back, 5 bases at V and 2 bases at J, with 11 bases in the middle. This chain's CDR3 is CASGPGVYTDTQYF. CDR3 nucleotide sequence: TGTGCTAGTGGTCCGGGGGTCTACACAGATACGCAGTATTTT.

The rearrangement links TRBV9 to TRBJ2-7; 9 positions match TRBD1. CDR3 length: 15 amino acids. V lost 3 bases and J lost 5; bases outside the gene matches: 9. Germline V CDR1 and CDR2: SGDLS, YYNGEE. CDR3 amino acids: CASSARDRVFNEQYF. As DNA, the CDR3 is TGTGCCAGCAGCGCCCGGGACAGGGTGTTTAACGAGCAGTACTTC.

Comments on this clone: This may come from a read error, since a much larger clone is one base off. At the DNA level, this CDR3 is encoded by other sequences in the same sample as well. This rearrangement joins TRBV5-5 to TRBJ1-2; 8 bases align to TRBD1. CDR3 size: 12 residues. Looked up from germline, CDR1 is SGHKS and CDR2 is YYEKEE (reference sequence). CDR3 coding DNA: TGTGCCAGCAGTTTGGACAGGGATGGCTACACCTTC. This codes for CASSLDRDGYTF.

This clone was seen a few times. The chain combines TRBV11-2 with TRBJ1-6; D may be TRBD1 (5 bases). The CDR3 has 15 amino acids. V dropped 0 bases and J dropped 6 bases, with 9 bases sitting between them. In germline, CDR1 is SGHAT, CDR2 FQNNGV. The CDR3: CASSLETGGNSPLHF. The CDR3 DNA reads TGTGCCAGCAGCTTAGAGACGGGGGGTAATTCACCCCTCCACTTT.